The 22 T cell receptor beta chains listed next were all sequenced from one sample in a study of cytomegalovirus exposure and HLA in healthy donors. PCR used 60 Vbeta primers and 13 Jbeta primers. Profiled with immunoSEQ multiplex PCR; TCRdb holds only in-frame clones, not every one. The sample lists under 170,000 clones; 60% to 70% were seen once. The sequencing input was PBMCs. Source of these receptors: a woman aged 60-75 years in good health and CMV-seropositive.

V gene TRBV10-3 combines with J gene TRBJ2-1; D might be TRBD2 (6 bases). Germline CDR1 is ENHRY and CDR2 is SYGVKD. V lost 10 bases and J lost 7, with 17 bases in between. There are 13 residues in the CDR3. CDR3 in DNA: TGTGCCACCCGGGACTCACACCAGAATGAGCAGTTCTTC. Translation gives CATRDSHQNEQFF.

The V call is TRBV5-4, the J call TRBJ2-7; D unresolved. The germline gives CDR1 SGHNT, CDR2 YYREEE (reference sequence). V lost 0 bases to trimming and J lost 0 bases, with 10 bases between them. The CDR3 is 15 residues long. The CDR3: CASSLGLGNSYEQYF. As DNA, the CDR3 is TGTGCCAGCAGCTTGGGACTCGGCAACTCCTACGAGCAGTACTTC.

The J gene is TRBJ2-7, the V gene TRBV5-5; D is unresolved. This CDR3 has 14 residues. Germline lookup yields CDR1 SGHKS and CDR2 YYEKEE (reference sequence). Between the trimmed V and J ends, which lost 6 bases and 2 bases, there was a span of 15 bases. The CDR3 region is CASTPRWATYEQYF. As DNA, the CDR3 is TGTGCCAGCACCCCCAGGTGGGCGACCTACGAGCAGTACTTC.

This sequence joins TRBV9 and TRBJ1-1; D remains ambiguous. V was clipped by 1 base and J by 2 bases, with 6 bases between them. The length of the CDR3 is 13 residues. The germline gives CDR1 SGDLS, CDR2 YYNGEE. The chain's CDR3 is CASSVHPNTEAFF. CDR3 nucleotides: TGTGCCAGCAGCGTACATCCAAACACTGAAGCTTTCTTT.

The chain carries TRBV27 and TRBJ2-7; 8 nucleotides match TRBD2. The V and J ends lost 6 bases and 0 bases, in that order; junction bases with no gene match: 13. The CDR3 consists of 17 residues. The germline V gene has CDR1 MNHEY and CDR2 SMNVEV (reference sequence). The CDR3 region has the DNA TGTGCCAGCAGCCTGGTGGGCGGGAGGAGCACCTCCTACGAGCAGTACTTC. The encoded protein is CASSLVGGRSTSYEQYF.

The chain employs TRBV28 and TRBJ1-5; D is perhaps TRBD1 (5 bases). CDR1 and CDR2 from the germline V gene are MDHEN and SYDVKM. V lost 3 bases and J 3 bases, leaving 9 bases between the germline ends. The CDR3 runs 14 residues. The CDR3 nucleotides are TGTGCCAGCAGTTTGGACATTGACAATCAGCCCCAGCATTTT. It encodes CASSLDIDNQPQHF.

This clone was detected only a few times. The rearrangement uses TRBV6-5 and TRBJ1-2; 9 bases agree with TRBD1. The junction had 12 bases not matched to a gene; V was cut back by 9 bases and J by 7 bases. Per the germline V gene, CDR1 is MNHEY and CDR2 is SVGAGI. The CDR3 runs 14 residues. The CDR3 nucleotides read TGTGCCAGTGCCTCTTCCGGGACAGGGATTGGCTACACCTTC. It specifies CASASSGTGIGYTF.

The chain recombines TRBV7-2 with TRBJ2-5; 7 positions match TRBD2. This CDR3 region has 14 residues. J lost 4 bases, V lost 3 bases, and 5 bases had no gene match. Per germline, CDR1 SGHTA and CDR2 FQGNSA. The CDR3 DNA follows: TGTGCCAGCAGCTTTATGTCGGGGGGAGAGACCCAGTACTTC. This gives the protein CASSFMSGGETQYF.

The genes are TRBV6-1 and TRBJ2-1; 7 bases line up with TRBD2. Losses at the gene ends were 3 bases for V and 5 bases for J; bases not matched to a gene: 10. Germline V CDR1 and CDR2: MNHNS, SASEGT. The CDR3 loop spans 16 amino acids. Written as DNA, the CDR3 is TGTGCCAGCAGTGAGAGCGGGGTCTCGGTCGACAATGAGCAGTTCTTC. Translated, it gives CASSESGVSVDNEQFF.

This clone was seen a few times. This chain connects TRBV5-1 to TRBJ1-2, with D possibly being TRBD1 (5 bases). Germline CDR1 is SGHRS and CDR2 is YFSETQ. Trimming shortened V by 0 bases and J by 1 base, and 13 bases separated the two germline ends. The CDR3 totals 16 residues. The CDR3 here is CASSLEGALRNYGYTF. The CDR3, as DNA: TGCGCCAGCAGCTTGGAAGGGGCCCTTCGTAACTATGGCTACACCTTC.

In nucleotides, the CDR3 is TGCAGCGTCGAGGGACTAGCGGGAGAGGGGGAGTGGGCAGATACGCAGTATTTT. This gives the protein CSVEGLAGEGEWADTQYF. The chain recombines TRBV29-1 with TRBJ2-3; 14 bases fit TRBD2. CDR1 is SQVTM and CDR2 is ANQGSEA in the germline V gene. V was clipped by 6 bases and J by 4 bases; unmatched bases: 15. This CDR3 is 18 amino acids long.

The genes are TRBV2 and TRBJ2-2; D might be TRBD2 (6 bases). The CDR3 contains 15 residues. The germline V gene encodes CDR1 SNHLY and CDR2 FYNNEI. Trimming pared 3 bases from V and 1 base from J, leaving 9 bases between. As DNA, the CDR3 is TGTGCCAGCAGTGATCGGGGAGGGAACACCGGGGAGCTGTTTTTT. The encoded protein is CASSDRGGNTGELFF.

The J gene is TRBJ2-6, the V gene TRBV7-2; D is uncertain. The length of the CDR3 is 13 residues. From germline, CDR1 is SGHTA and CDR2 FQGNSA. V was shortened by 11 bases and J by 1 base, with 9 bases between the two germline ends. CDR3 sequence: CAGGESGANVLTF. DNA for the CDR3: TGTGCCGGCGGCGAATCTGGGGCCAACGTCCTGACTTTC.

The chain has TRBV30 and TRBJ1-4; 12 nucleotides align to TRBD1. The CDR3 consists of 16 residues. The V segment lost 4 bases and the J segment 5 bases; nucleotides outside the gene matches: 8. In germline, CDR1 is GTSNPN, CDR2 SVGIG (reference sequence). This CDR3 is CAWTPGQGARNEKLFF. The CDR3 coding sequence is TGTGCCTGGACGCCGGGACAGGGGGCCCGGAATGAAAAACTGTTTTTT.

The chain combines TRBV5-6 with TRBJ2-7; D is ambiguous. The germline CDR1 and CDR2 sequences are SGHDT and YYEEEE. CDR3 length: 13 residues. V lost 2 bases and J lost 6, with 12 bases in between. DNA of the CDR3: TGTGCCAGCAGCTTTAACCCCCCGGGCGAGCAGTACTTC. Amino acids: CASSFNPPGEQYF.

The chain links TRBV28 to TRBJ1-5; D possibly corresponds to TRBD1 (5 bases). V was clipped by 8 bases and J by 5 bases, with 10 bases between them. CDR3 length: 12 residues. In germline, CDR1 is MDHEN, CDR2 SYDVKM. In DNA form, the CDR3 reads TGTGCCAGCGATTCAGGGTATCAGCCCCAGCATTTT. Protein: CASDSGYQPQHF.

This chain joins TRBV4-1 and TRBJ2-4, with D perhaps matching TRBD1 (6 bases). Germline V gene lookup returns CDR1 MGHRA and CDR2 YSYEKL. V lost 3 bases to trimming and J lost 3 bases, with 21 bases between them. The CDR3 runs 18 residues. The CDR3 DNA is TGCGCCAGCAGCCACTACCCGGACAGCCAGCCCCTCAAAAACATTCAGTACTTC. It codes for CASSHYPDSQPLKNIQYF.

Comment on this clone: The junction differs from germline at one of its ends, possibly a read error. The chain has TRBV28 and TRBJ1-5, with D perhaps matching TRBD1 (5 bases). Germline loops: CDR1 MDHEN, CDR2 SYDVKM. This CDR3 region has 17 residues. CDR3 DNA sequence: TGTGCCTGCAGTACACTCCTCCAGGGTTATAGCAATCAGCCCCAGCATTTT. Protein product: CACSTLLQGYSNQPQHF.

The chain couples TRBV10-3 to TRBJ1-4; possibly TRBD1 for D (5 bases). V gave up 0 bases and J gave up 7 bases, with 18 bases separating them. The CDR3 runs 17 residues. Germline values: CDR1 ENHRY, CDR2 SYGVKD. The CDR3 DNA reads TGTGCCATCAGTGAGTCGGGGCAAGCGGGGACTGTTGAAAAACTGTTTTTT. Translation gives CAISESGQAGTVEKLFF.

V usage is TRBV5-1 and J usage is TRBJ1-4, with 7 bases identical to TRBD1. V trimming: 0 bases; J trimming: 8 bases; junction bases outside the gene matches: 10. Germline values: CDR1 SGHRS, CDR2 YFSETQ. The CDR3 runs to 16 residues. CDR3 protein: CASSLVVGGHGEKLFF. CDR3 bases: TGCGCCAGCAGCTTGGTAGTAGGGGGCCATGGCGAAAAACTGTTTTTT.

The chain joins TRBV4-3 to TRBJ2-1; 9 positions agree with TRBD2. Per germline, CDR1 LGHNA and CDR2 YSLEER. The CDR3 consists of 16 residues. Trimming cost V 1 base and J 4 bases; bases outside gene matches: 5. The CDR3 coding sequence is TGCGCCAGCAGCCAAGGATCTAGCGGGAAATACAATGAGCAGTTCTTC. It is translated as CASSQGSSGKYNEQFF.

This clone was found a few times. The rearrangement links TRBV18 to TRBJ2-3; D not certain. The V gene's germline CDR1 is KGHSH and CDR2 LQKENI. V was shortened by 0 bases and J by 0 bases, with 4 bases between the two germline ends. There are 14 residues in the CDR3. The DNA of the CDR3 is TGTGCCAGCTCACCACCGACTAGCACAGATACGCAGTATTTT. This sequence encodes CASSPPTSTDTQYF.